The 24 T cell receptor beta chains below all came from one sample that was sequenced in a study of T-cell reconstitution after alpha-beta-depleted transplantation in children. TCRbeta library preparation incorporated unique molecular identifiers. TCRdb re-analysed the PCR reads in MiXCR, keeping a single row per CDR3 protein. This sample has around 800,000 distinct CDR3 sequences, with roughly 15% found just once. Source: PBMCs, mostly from graft donor cells, taken 360 days after TCRalphabeta/CD19-depleted stem cell transplant. Receptors originate from a male patient between 10 and 17 years old who had a stem cell transplant for acute lymphoblastic leukemia, so the T cells may come from the graft donor.

The V and J genes are TRBV7-8 and TRBJ1-2; no clear D gene. Germline CDR1 reads SGHVS; CDR2 reads FQNEAQ. The germline V and J ends were trimmed by 1 base and 3 bases, with 9 bases remaining between them. The CDR3 sequence is 14 residues long. CDR3 in DNA: TGTGCCAGCAGCTTAGGGCGGGTACACTATGGCTACACCTTC. Its translation: CASSLGRVHYGYTF. The entire variable domain, with the rest obtained from reference TRBV7-8 and TRBJ1-2, is as follows: GAGVSQSPRYKVAKRGQDVALRCDPISGHVSLFWYQQALGQGPEFLTYFQNEAQLDKSGLPSDRFFAERPEGSVSTLKIQRTQQEDSAVYLCASSLGRVHYGYTFGSGTRLTVV.

The V gene is TRBV6-5, the J gene TRBJ1-3; possibly TRBD1 for D (6 bases). CDR1 is MNHEY, CDR2 SVGAGI, per germline. V dropped 4 bases and J dropped 4 bases, with 14 bases sitting between them. The CDR3 is 15 residues long. The CDR3 nucleotides are TGTGCCAGCAGTTGGGGCGGACAGCTCGGAAACACCATATATTTT. This gives the protein CASSWGGQLGNTIYF.

This clonotype has only a few counts. The chain joins TRBV27 to TRBJ2-7; D could derive from TRBD1 or TRBD2 (6 bases each). The CDR3 has 14 amino acids. V was cut by 3 bases and J by 6 bases, with 15 bases left in between. CDR1 and CDR2 from the germline V gene are MNHEY and SMNVEV (reference sequence). The CDR3 loop is CASSFRGRAPEQYF. CDR3 coding DNA: TGTGCCAGCAGTTTCCGGGGGCGCGCCCCCGAGCAGTACTTC.

The chain is built from TRBV7-9 and TRBJ2-7, with 7 bases fitting TRBD2. The CDR3 length is 15 residues. The ends lost 5 bases at V and 3 bases at J; junction bases unmatched: 10. Germline CDR1 reads SEHNR; CDR2 reads FQNEAQ (reference sequence). The CDR3 region is CASSPPSGDFYEQYF. CDR3 nucleotide sequence: TGTGCCAGCAGCCCCCCAAGCGGGGACTTCTACGAGCAGTACTTC. Drawing the rest from reference TRBV7-9 and TRBJ2-7, the complete variable domain is DTGVSQNPRHKITKRGQNVTFRCDPISEHNRLYWYRQTLGQGPEFLTYFQNEAQLEKSRLLSDRFSAERPKGSFSTLEIQRTEQGDSAMYLCASSPPSGDFYEQYFGPGTRLTVT.

This chain links TRBV18 with TRBJ1-5, with D possibly being TRBD1 (6 bases). Trimming pared 8 bases from V and 5 bases from J, leaving 16 bases between. The CDR3 contains 14 residues. Germline CDR1 is KGHSH and CDR2 is LQKENI. This CDR3 is CASGRNRDDQPQHF. DNA of the CDR3: TGTGCCAGCGGTAGGAACAGGGACGATCAGCCCCAGCATTTT.

The genes are TRBV7-9 and TRBJ2-7, with D unresolved. The V end lost 8 bases, the J end lost 0 bases, and 14 bases lay between the germline ends. Germline V gene data show CDR1 as SEHNR and CDR2 as FQNEAQ (reference sequence). The CDR3 totals 14 residues. The CDR3 spells CASASGPSSYEQYF. DNA of the CDR3: TGTGCCAGCGCATCCGGACCGAGCTCCTACGAGCAGTACTTC. The full variable domain, completed using reference TRBV7-9 and TRBJ2-7, is DTGVSQNPRHKITKRGQNVTFRCDPISEHNRLYWYRQTLGQGPEFLTYFQNEAQLEKSRLLSDRFSAERPKGSFSTLEIQRTEQGDSAMYLCASASGPSSYEQYFGPGTRLTVT.

V gene TRBV18 combines with J gene TRBJ2-3, with D possibly TRBD2 on 6 matching bases. Looked up from germline, CDR1 is KGHSH and CDR2 is LQKENI. V was cut by 1 base and J by 6 bases, with 17 bases left in between. The CDR3 extends over 16 amino acids. As DNA, the CDR3 is TGTGCCAGCTCACCACGGGGGGACGAGTATTCGGATACGCAGTATTTT. Translated, it gives CASSPRGDEYSDTQYF. Filled out from reference TRBV18 and TRBJ2-3, the complete variable domain reads NAGVMQNPRHLVRRRGQEARLRCSPMKGHSHVYWYRQLPEEGLKFMVYLQKENIIDESGMPKERFSAEFPKEGPSILRIQQVVRGDSAAYFCASSPRGDEYSDTQYFGPGTRLTVL.

This clonotype was detected only once. Compared with germline, one end of the junction differs, possibly owing to a read error. The chain joins TRBV7-9 to TRBJ2-2; D is possibly TRBD2 (5 bases). The CDR3 extends over 15 amino acids. In germline, CDR1 is SEHNR, CDR2 FQNEAQ (reference sequence). CDR3 amino acids: CASSPTAGRSGEPFF. As DNA, the CDR3 is TGTGCCAGCAGCCCGACTGCTGGGCGCTCCGGGGAGCCGTTTTTT.

This clonotype came up a few times. The chain employs TRBV30 and TRBJ2-1; 10 bases map to TRBD1. V gave up 0 bases and J gave up 8 bases; unmatched junction bases: 1. The CDR3 consists of 13 residues. CDR1 is GTSNPN and CDR2 is SVGIG in the germline V gene (reference sequence). In DNA form, the CDR3 reads TGTGCCTGGAGTGTCGACAGGGGGCATGAGCAGTTCTTC. It specifies CAWSVDRGHEQFF.

This clonotype appeared many times. CDR3 loop: CSAITYEQYF. CDR3 bases: TGCAGTGCGATAACCTACGAGCAGTACTTC. The rearrangement uses TRBV20-1 and TRBJ2-7; D unresolved. Trimming pared 6 bases from V and 2 bases from J, leaving 5 bases between. CDR3 length equals 10 residues. Germline CDR1 reads DFQATT; CDR2 reads SNEGSKA (reference sequence).

This chain uses TRBV24-1 with TRBJ2-2; 9 positions match TRBD2. Losses at the gene ends were 4 bases for V and 7 bases for J; bases not matched to a gene: 9. Germline V gene data show CDR1 as KGHDR and CDR2 as SFDVKD. This CDR3 comprises 16 residues. In DNA, the CDR3 is TGTGCCACCAGTGACCAGACTAGCGGAGGGGGCGGGGAGCTGTTTTTT. This gives the protein CATSDQTSGGGGELFF.

This clonotype was seen a few times. The chain uses TRBV24-1 and TRBJ2-5; the D is unclear. Germline-derived CDR1 and CDR2 are KGHDR and SFDVKD. V was cut by 4 bases and J by 2 bases, with 7 bases left in between. This CDR3 is built from 13 residues. This CDR3 is CATSDRLQETQYF. In nucleotides, the CDR3 is TGTGCCACCAGTGACAGGCTACAAGAGACCCAGTACTTC.

The CDR3 bases are TGTGCCAGCAGTCCAGACAGGGGGATGGGCGATGGCTACACCTTC. Its protein product is CASSPDRGMGDGYTF. This chain uses TRBV12-3 or TRBV12-4 with TRBJ1-2, with 9 bases that match TRBD1. Germline trimming cut 5 bases from V and 6 bases from J; bases unmatched to any gene: 10. This CDR3 is 15 amino acids long.

The chain joins TRBV27 to TRBJ2-2; a weak D match, TRBD2 (5 bases). The germline gives CDR1 MNHEY, CDR2 SMNVEV (reference sequence). V was trimmed by 5 bases and J by 6 bases, leaving 22 bases between them. This CDR3 has 17 residues. Here the CDR3 reads CASSHHFVEWGAGELFF. In nucleotides, the CDR3 is TGTGCCAGCAGTCACCATTTCGTGGAGTGGGGAGCCGGGGAGCTGTTTTTT.

This clonotype came up many times. The rearrangement links TRBV5-1 to TRBJ2-7; 9 positions agree with TRBD2. Trimming at V came to 0 bases and at J to 2 bases, leaving 6 bases not matched to a gene. Germline CDR1 and CDR2: SGHRS and YFSETQ. The CDR3 runs to 16 residues. CDR3 protein: CASSLAGTSRPYEQYF. The CDR3 DNA follows: TGCGCCAGCAGCTTGGCCGGGACTAGCAGGCCCTACGAGCAGTACTTC.

This clonotype was counted between two and nine times. The gene calls are TRBV20-1 and TRBJ2-1, with D possibly being TRBD1 (6 bases). Trimming removed 5 bases from V and 4 bases from J, with 15 bases in between. Per germline, CDR1 DFQATT and CDR2 SNEGSKA (reference sequence). This CDR3 has 14 residues. The CDR3 sequence: CSAVLGAWYNEQFF. The CDR3 nucleotides read TGCAGTGCTGTCCTGGGGGCCTGGTACAATGAGCAGTTCTTC.

This clonotype was found once. The genes are TRBV5-1 and TRBJ1-4; D is uncertain. V was pared by 6 bases and J by 8 bases, with 17 bases between. CDR1 is SGHRS and CDR2 is YFSETQ in the germline V gene. The CDR3 loop spans 14 amino acids. This CDR3 is CASTDISLGEKLFF. The CDR3 DNA reads TGCGCCAGCACCGACATCTCCCTAGGGGAAAAACTGTTTTTT. The whole variable domain, remainder taken from reference TRBV5-1 and TRBJ1-4, is KAGVTQTPRYLIKTRGQQVTLSCSPISGHRSVSWYQQTPGQGLQFLFEYFSETQRNKGNFPGRFSGRQFSNSRSEMNVSTLELGDSALYLCASTDISLGEKLFFGSGTQLSVL.

The chain links TRBV5-6 to TRBJ2-1; TRBD2 aligns across 11 bases. Germline V gene data show CDR1 as SGHDT and CDR2 as YYEEEE. Germline trimming cut 4 bases from V and 4 bases from J; bases unmatched to any gene: 7. CDR3 size: 16 residues. CDR3 sequence: CASSVSGRGRYNEQFF. DNA of the CDR3: TGTGCCAGCAGCGTTAGCGGGAGGGGGAGATACAATGAGCAGTTCTTC.

This clonotype was detected only a few times. This chain uses TRBV6-1 with TRBJ1-2, with no clear D. The germline V gene encodes CDR1 MNHNS and CDR2 SASEGT. V gave up 0 bases and J gave up 4 bases, with 15 bases separating them. The CDR3 is 16 amino acids. The CDR3 here is CASSEAHGEISYGYTF. In DNA, the CDR3 is TGTGCCAGCAGTGAAGCGCACGGGGAAATTAGCTATGGCTACACCTTC.

The chain employs TRBV5-1 and TRBJ2-3; D gene uncertain. Germline-derived CDR1 and CDR2 are SGHRS and YFSETQ. Trimming removed 1 base at V and 1 base at J, with 13 bases between. The CDR3 is 16 residues long. The CDR3: CASSLWLQFGTDTQYF. The CDR3 DNA sequence: TGCGCCAGCAGCTTGTGGCTACAGTTCGGCACAGATACGCAGTATTTT.

V usage is TRBV12-3 or TRBV12-4 and J usage is TRBJ1-5; D is unresolved. This CDR3 spans 15 amino acids. Trimming removed 5 bases from V and 2 bases from J, with 13 bases in between. The CDR3 is CASSLVPPGNQPQHF. In nucleotides, the CDR3 is TGTGCCAGCAGTCTGGTCCCCCCTGGCAATCAGCCCCAGCATTTT.

At least ten counts were recorded for this clonotype. This chain connects TRBV7-8 to TRBJ2-5, with 8 bases aligning to TRBD1. V lost 3 bases to trimming and J lost 5 bases; unmatched junction nucleotides: 5. This CDR3 region has 14 residues. Germline lookup yields CDR1 SGHVS and CDR2 FQNEAQ. The CDR3 reads CASSFSGGTETQYF. CDR3 coding DNA: TGTGCCAGCAGCTTTTCAGGGGGCACGGAGACCCAGTACTTC. Supplemented by reference TRBV7-8 and TRBJ2-5, the full variable domain reads GAGVSQSPRYKVAKRGQDVALRCDPISGHVSLFWYQQALGQGPEFLTYFQNEAQLDKSGLPSDRFFAERPEGSVSTLKIQRTQQEDSAVYLCASSFSGGTETQYFGPGTRLLVL.

CDR3 DNA: TGTGCCACCACTGGGGACAGGGTCCCGAACACTGAAGCTTTCTTT. Translating it yields CATTGDRVPNTEAFF. The chain recombines TRBV24-1 with TRBJ1-1; 9 positions match TRBD1. Germline CDR1 KGHDR, CDR2 SFDVKD. With V trimmed by 8 bases and J by 1 base, 7 bases remained unmatched. The CDR3 covers 15 residues.

The sample holds a few counts of this clonotype. The chain employs TRBV9 and TRBJ2-7, with 10 bases that match TRBD2. This CDR3 has 20 residues. CDR1 SGDLS and CDR2 YYNGEE come from the germline V gene. Losses at the gene ends were 3 bases for V and 3 bases for J; bases not matched to a gene: 21. The CDR3 sequence: CASSAEERGWASGGDYEQYF. CDR3 nucleotide sequence: TGTGCCAGCAGCGCCGAAGAGAGAGGATGGGCTAGCGGGGGTGACTACGAGCAGTACTTC.